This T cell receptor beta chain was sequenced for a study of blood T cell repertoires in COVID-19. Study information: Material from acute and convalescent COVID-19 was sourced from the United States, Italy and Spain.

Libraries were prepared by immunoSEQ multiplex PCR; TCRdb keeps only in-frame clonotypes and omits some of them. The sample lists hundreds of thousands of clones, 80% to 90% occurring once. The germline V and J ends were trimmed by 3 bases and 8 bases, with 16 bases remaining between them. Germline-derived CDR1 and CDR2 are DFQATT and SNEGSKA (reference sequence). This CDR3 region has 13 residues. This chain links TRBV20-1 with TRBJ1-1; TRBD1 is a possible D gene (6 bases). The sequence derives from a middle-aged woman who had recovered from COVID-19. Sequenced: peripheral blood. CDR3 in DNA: TGCAGTGCTAGTGCGACAGGTCTGGGAGAAGCTTTCTTT. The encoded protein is CSASATGLGEAFF.